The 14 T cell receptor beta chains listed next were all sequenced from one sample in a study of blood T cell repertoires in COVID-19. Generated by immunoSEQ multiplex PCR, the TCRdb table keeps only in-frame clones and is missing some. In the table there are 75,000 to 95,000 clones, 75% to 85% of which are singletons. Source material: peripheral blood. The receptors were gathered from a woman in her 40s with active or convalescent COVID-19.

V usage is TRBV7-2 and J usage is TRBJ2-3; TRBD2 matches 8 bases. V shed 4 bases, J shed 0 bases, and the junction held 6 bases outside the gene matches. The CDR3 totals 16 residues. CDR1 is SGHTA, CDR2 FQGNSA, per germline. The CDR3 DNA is TGTGCCAGCAGCTCCCAGGGACTAGGTAGCACAGATACGCAGTATTTT. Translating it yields CASSSQGLGSTDTQYF.

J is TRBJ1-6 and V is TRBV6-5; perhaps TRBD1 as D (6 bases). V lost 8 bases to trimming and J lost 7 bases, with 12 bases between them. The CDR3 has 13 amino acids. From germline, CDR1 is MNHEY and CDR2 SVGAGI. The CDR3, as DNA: TGTGCCAGCTCTACAGGGAAGAATTCACCCCTCCACTTT. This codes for CASSTGKNSPLHF.

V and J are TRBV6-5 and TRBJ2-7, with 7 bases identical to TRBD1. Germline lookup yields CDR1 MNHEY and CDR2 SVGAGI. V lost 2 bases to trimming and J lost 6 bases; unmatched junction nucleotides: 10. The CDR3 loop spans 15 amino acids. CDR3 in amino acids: CASSYAPGQTGEQYF. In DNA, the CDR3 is TGTGCCAGCAGTTACGCTCCGGGACAGACCGGCGAGCAGTACTTC.

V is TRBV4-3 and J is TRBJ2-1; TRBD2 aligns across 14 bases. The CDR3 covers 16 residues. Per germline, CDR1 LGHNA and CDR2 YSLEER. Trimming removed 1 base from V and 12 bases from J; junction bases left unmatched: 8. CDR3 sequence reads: CASSQGTGLAGGGQFF. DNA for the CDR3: TGCGCCAGCAGCCAAGGTACCGGACTAGCGGGAGGTGGGCAGTTCTTC.

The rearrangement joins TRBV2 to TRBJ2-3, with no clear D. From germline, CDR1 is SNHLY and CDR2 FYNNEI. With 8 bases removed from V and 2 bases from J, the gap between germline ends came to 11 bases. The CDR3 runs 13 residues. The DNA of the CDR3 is TGTGCCAGCGGCCACGGGTACACAGATACGCAGTATTTT. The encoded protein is CASGHGYTDTQYF.

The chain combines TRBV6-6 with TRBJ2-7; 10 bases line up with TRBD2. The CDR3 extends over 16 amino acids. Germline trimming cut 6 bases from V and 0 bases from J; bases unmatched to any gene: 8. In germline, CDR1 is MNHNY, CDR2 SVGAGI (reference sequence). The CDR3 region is CASSGPLAGASYEQYF. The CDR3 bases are TGTGCCAGCAGCGGACCCCTAGCGGGAGCCTCCTACGAGCAGTACTTC.

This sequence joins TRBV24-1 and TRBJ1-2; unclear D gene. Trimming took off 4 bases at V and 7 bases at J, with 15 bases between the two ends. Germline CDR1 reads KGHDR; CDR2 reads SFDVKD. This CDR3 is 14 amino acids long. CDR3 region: CATSDNRRGGGYTF. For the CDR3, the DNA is TGTGCCACCAGTGACAATCGACGGGGAGGTGGCTACACCTTC.

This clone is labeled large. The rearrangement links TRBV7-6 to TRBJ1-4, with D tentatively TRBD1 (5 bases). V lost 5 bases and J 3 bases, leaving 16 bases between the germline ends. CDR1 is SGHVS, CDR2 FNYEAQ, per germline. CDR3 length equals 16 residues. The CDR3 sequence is CASSPTVGEANEKLFF. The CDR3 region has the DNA TGTGCCAGCAGCCCGACAGTCGGGGAGGCTAATGAAAAACTGTTTTTT.

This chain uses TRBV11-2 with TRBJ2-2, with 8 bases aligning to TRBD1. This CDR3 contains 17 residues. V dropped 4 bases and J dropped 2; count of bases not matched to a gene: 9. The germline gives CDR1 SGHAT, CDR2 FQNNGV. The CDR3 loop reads CASSSRRQGLNTGELFF. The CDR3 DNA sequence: TGTGCCAGCAGCTCAAGACGACAGGGGCTAAACACCGGGGAGCTGTTTTTT.

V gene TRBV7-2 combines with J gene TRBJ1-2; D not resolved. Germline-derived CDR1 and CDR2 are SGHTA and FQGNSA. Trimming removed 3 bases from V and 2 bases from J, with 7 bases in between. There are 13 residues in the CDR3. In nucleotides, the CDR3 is TGTGCCAGCAGCTTTTTATCCAACTATGGCTACACCTTC. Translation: CASSFLSNYGYTF.

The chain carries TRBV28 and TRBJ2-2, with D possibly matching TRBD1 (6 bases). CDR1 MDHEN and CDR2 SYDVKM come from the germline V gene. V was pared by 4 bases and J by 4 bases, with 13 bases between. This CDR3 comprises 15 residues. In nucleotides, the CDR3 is TGTGCCAGCAGTTCAGGGGACACCCGCACCGGGGAGCTGTTTTTT. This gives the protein CASSSGDTRTGELFF.

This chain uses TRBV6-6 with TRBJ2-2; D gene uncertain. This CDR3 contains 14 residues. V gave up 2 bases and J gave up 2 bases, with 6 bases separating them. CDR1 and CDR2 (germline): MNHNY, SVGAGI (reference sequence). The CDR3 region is CASSYPENTGELFF. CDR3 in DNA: TGTGCCAGCAGTTACCCAGAAAACACCGGGGAGCTGTTTTTT.

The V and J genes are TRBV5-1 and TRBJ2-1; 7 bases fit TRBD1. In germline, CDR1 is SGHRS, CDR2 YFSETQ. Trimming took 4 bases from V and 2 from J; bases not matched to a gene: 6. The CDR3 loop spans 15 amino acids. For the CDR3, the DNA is TGCGCCAGCAGCCAAACAGGGGTCCCCTACAATGAGCAGTTCTTC. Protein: CASSQTGVPYNEQFF.

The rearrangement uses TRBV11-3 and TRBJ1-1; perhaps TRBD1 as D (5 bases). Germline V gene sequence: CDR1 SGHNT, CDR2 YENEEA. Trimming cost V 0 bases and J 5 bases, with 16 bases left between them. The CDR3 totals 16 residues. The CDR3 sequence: CASSLEPGRVWTEAFF. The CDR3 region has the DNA TGTGCCAGCAGCTTAGAACCGGGCAGGGTTTGGACTGAAGCTTTCTTT.